One sample yielded the 16 T cell receptor beta chains listed below, sequenced in a study of regulatory T cells in long-lasting Graves disease. Relying on iRepertoire HTBI primers and Arm-PCR of CDR3 regions, the team built TCR beta libraries. TCRdb reprocessed the multiplex PCR reads with MiXCR, giving one entry per CDR3 protein. Of around 480,000 distinct CDR3 sequences listed, about 16% are singletons. The time point: newly diagnosed GD, antithyroid drugs for less than 3 months. Scientists built the TCR library using RNA that was extracted from PBMCs. The sample also formed part of further work on T cells in Graves' hyperthyroidism and ophthalmopathy.

The source material was peripheral blood mononuclear cells (PBMCs), sampled at new diagnosis, from a patient treated with antithyroid drugs. These receptors originate from a woman aged 35 to 60 with Graves disease.

This clonotype was seen at least ten times. The junction and the germline gene differ at one end; a read error may be behind it. CDR3 sequence: CASSTGQGDTEAFF. As DNA, the CDR3 is TGTGCCAGCAGCACGGGACAGGGGGACACTGAAGCTTTCTTT. This chain uses TRBV5-1 with TRBJ1-1; 11 nucleotides agree with TRBD1. The CDR3 extends over 14 amino acids. Germline CDR1 is SGHRS and CDR2 is YFSETQ.

This clonotype occurred a few times. This rearrangement joins TRBV19 to TRBJ1-1; no clear D gene. Germline V gene sequence: CDR1 LNHDA, CDR2 SQIVND (reference sequence). The CDR3 has 13 amino acids. Trimming took off 6 bases at V and 4 bases at J, with 12 bases between the two ends. For the CDR3, the DNA is TGTGCCAGTAGACTACAGCAAGCCACTGAAGCTTTCTTT. Translation gives CASRLQQATEAFF. Full variable domain (remainder filled in from reference TRBV19 and TRBJ1-1): DGGITQSPKYLFRKEGQNVTLSCEQNLNHDAMYWYRQDPGQGLRLIYYSQIVNDFQKGDIAEGYSVSREKKESFPLTVTSAQKNPTAFYLCASRLQQATEAFFGQGTRLTVV.

This clonotype was counted a few times. The CDR3 protein is CAISDIGTEAFF. As DNA, the CDR3 is TGTGCCATCAGTGATATTGGAACTGAAGCTTTCTTT. The chain recombines TRBV10-3 with TRBJ1-1; D remains unclear. Trimming took 3 bases from V and 5 from J, leaving 7 bases between them. This CDR3 comprises 12 residues. Germline V gives CDR1 ENHRY, CDR2 SYGVKD.

The sample holds a few counts of this clonotype. The chain carries TRBV5-1 and TRBJ2-7, with D perhaps matching TRBD1 (5 bases). CDR1 is SGHRS and CDR2 is YFSETQ in the germline V gene. V was trimmed by 2 bases and J by 0 bases, leaving 12 bases between them. This CDR3 has 15 amino acids. The CDR3 DNA reads TGCGCCAGCAGCTTCCATATAGGGGCCTCCTACGAGCAGTACTTC. It encodes CASSFHIGASYEQYF.

This clonotype was recorded at least ten times. This chain joins TRBV18 and TRBJ1-1; D is uncertain. The CDR3 loop spans 12 amino acids. V was trimmed by 1 base and J by 4 bases, leaving 4 bases between them. Germline lookup yields CDR1 KGHSH and CDR2 LQKENI. CDR3 sequence reads: CASSPQRTEAFF. The CDR3 bases are TGTGCCAGCTCACCACAGCGCACTGAAGCTTTCTTT. The whole variable domain, filled in from reference TRBV18 and TRBJ1-1, reads NAGVMQNPRHLVRRRGQEARLRCSPMKGHSHVYWYRQLPEEGLKFMVYLQKENIIDESGMPKERFSAEFPKEGPSILRIQQVVRGDSAAYFCASSPQRTEAFFGQGTRLTVV.

Remarks on this clonotype: One junction end does not reproduce the germline sequence, and a read error may be involved. In DNA, the CDR3 is TGTGCCGGCTCACCTCCAGGGTCGGTGGCTGGACAGCCCCAGCATTTT. It encodes CAGSPPGSVAGQPQHF. This rearrangement joins TRBV18 to TRBJ1-5; D possibly corresponds to TRBD1 (5 bases). The CDR3 is made up of 16 amino acids. CDR1 is KGHSH and CDR2 is LQKENI in the germline V gene.

This clonotype was counted at least ten times. The chain links TRBV2 to TRBJ1-6, with a tentative D call TRBD1 (6 bases). The V end was cut by 4 bases, the J end by 5 bases, with 9 bases between. Germline V gene sequence: CDR1 SNHLY, CDR2 FYNNEI. The CDR3 runs 14 residues. The CDR3 sequence is CASSVGQNNSPLHF. The CDR3 nucleotides read TGTGCCAGCAGTGTTGGACAGAATAATTCACCCCTCCACTTT.

This clonotype has more than one count but fewer than ten. This chain links TRBV6-1 with TRBJ2-2, with a possible D match to TRBD2 (6 bases). Trimming left V 1 base short and J 3 bases short, with 9 bases between. Germline CDR1 MNHNS, CDR2 SASEGT. The CDR3 length is 15 residues. CDR3 region: CASSEGEADTGELFF. The CDR3 DNA reads as TGTGCCAGCAGTGAAGGGGAGGCGGACACCGGGGAGCTGTTTTTT.

This clonotype was picked up one time. A read error is possible here, since a much larger clone lies one base away. Lacking the conserved final phenylalanine or tryptophan, this CDR3 likely reflects a read error. This chain connects TRBV7-2 to TRBJ2-1, with 8 bases matching TRBD2. This CDR3 has 14 residues. Germline CDR1 is SGHTA and CDR2 is FQGNSA. The V gene end was trimmed by 5 bases and the J gene end by 3 bases; junction bases not matched to a gene: 3. The DNA for the CDR3 is TGTGCCAGCAGCCGGGGGGGAGGCTACAATGAGCAGTTCCTC. It encodes CASSRGGGYNEQFL.

The V call is TRBV10-1, the J call TRBJ2-7; D gene unclear. The CDR3 runs 16 residues. Germline assignment: CDR1 WNHNN and CDR2 SYGVQD (reference sequence). Trimming took off 3 bases at V and 0 bases at J, with 15 bases between the two ends. The CDR3 is CASSDRSRTPSYEQYF. The CDR3 nucleotides read TGCGCCAGCAGTGATCGGTCCAGGACGCCCTCCTACGAGCAGTACTTC.

V gene TRBV28 combines with J gene TRBJ2-7, with 9 bases that match TRBD1. This CDR3 spans 14 amino acids. Trimming cost V 5 bases and J 3 bases; bases outside gene matches: 5. The germline CDR1 and CDR2 sequences are MDHEN and SYDVKM. This CDR3 is CASSRRDRVYEQYF. The DNA of the CDR3 is TGTGCCAGCAGTCGGCGGGACAGGGTCTACGAGCAGTACTTC.

In this sample, this clonotype turned up a few times. The V gene is TRBV6-5, the J gene TRBJ2-5; D not certain. Germline V lookup: CDR1 MNHEY, CDR2 SVGAGI. With 2 bases removed from V and 5 bases from J, the gap between germline ends came to 6 bases. This CDR3 is 12 amino acids long. The CDR3 loop is CASSYSMETQYF. CDR3 sequence (DNA): TGTGCCAGCAGTTACAGTATGGAGACCCAGTACTTC.

The chain joins TRBV9 to TRBJ1-3; D is uncertain. CDR3 length: 15 residues. Germline values: CDR1 SGDLS, CDR2 YYNGEE. V was shortened by 0 bases and J by 0 bases, with 7 bases between the two germline ends. CDR3 sequence (DNA): TGTGCCAGCAGCGTAGCTGGCCTCTCTGGAAACACCATATATTTT. As protein: CASSVAGLSGNTIYF.

This chain connects TRBV7-3 to TRBJ2-2, with a tentative D call TRBD2 (6 bases). V lost 5 bases to trimming and J lost 6 bases, with 16 bases between them. CDR1 is SGHTA and CDR2 is FQGTGA in the germline V gene. The CDR3 totals 15 residues. CDR3 sequence: CASSLQGWRAGELFF. The CDR3 DNA reads as TGTGCCAGCAGCCTTCAAGGCTGGAGGGCCGGGGAGCTGTTTTTT.

This clonotype was counted only a few times. V usage is TRBV6-5 and J usage is TRBJ2-3; 9 positions match TRBD2. This CDR3 spans 16 amino acids. The germline V gene encodes CDR1 MNHEY and CDR2 SVGAGI. V lost 0 bases and J lost 1; bases outside the gene matches: 2. For the CDR3, the DNA is TGTGCCAGCAGTTACTCTAAGCGGGGGGGCACAGATACGCAGTATTTT. It yields the protein CASSYSKRGGTDTQYF.

The V and J genes are TRBV7-9 and TRBJ2-3; TRBD1 agrees at 7 bases. Germline V gives CDR1 SEHNR, CDR2 FQNEAQ (reference sequence). The CDR3 has 13 amino acids. Trimming at V came to 4 bases and at J to 13 bases, leaving 11 bases not matched to a gene. CDR3 loop: CASSSRAQGVKYF. The CDR3 bases are TGTGCCAGCAGCTCGAGGGCCCAGGGGGTAAAGTATTTT.